The source of this T cell receptor (beta chain) is a study of blood T cell repertoires in COVID-19. Study details: Researchers got acute and convalescent COVID-19 samples from the United States, Italy and Spain.

Method: immunoSEQ multiplex PCR; TCRdb's copy keeps in-frame clones and lacks some. The sample has approximately 120,000 clones, less than 85% seen once. Germline assignment: CDR1 ENHRY and CDR2 SYGVKD. This CDR3 comprises 14 residues. Germline trimming cut 3 bases from V and 6 bases from J; bases unmatched to any gene: 7. Sequencing was carried out using peripheral blood. The sequence was collected from a human donor in a cohort sampled during active or convalescent COVID-19. This chain uses TRBV10-3 with TRBJ2-7, with TRBD1 matching over 8 bases. The CDR3 DNA follows: TGTGCCATCAGTGATTTTGGACAGGGTGTCGAGCAGTACTTC. Translated, it gives CAISDFGQGVEQYF.